This T cell receptor (beta chain) originates from a study of T-cell reconstitution after alpha-beta-depleted transplantation in children. Study results and limitations: Newly produced T cells mostly provided counts and TCRbeta diversity after one year, as hyperexpanded clones declined.

Germline CDR1 reads SGHRS; CDR2 reads YFSETQ. V shed 3 bases, J shed 2 bases, and the junction held 8 bases outside the gene matches. CDR3 length: 15 residues. As regards this clonotype: Its matching antigen is unknown.

Preparation of the TCRbeta library was carried out with unique molecular identifiers. TCRdb re-called the PCR reads through MiXCR, storing one row per CDR3 protein. The sample has about a million distinct CDR3 sequences, about 31% seen once. Sample: PBMCs, mostly from graft donor cells, taken 360 days after TCRalphabeta/CD19-depleted stem cell transplant. The chain is built from TRBV5-1 and TRBJ2-7, with 7 nucleotides matching TRBD1. This receptor was identified in a boy younger than two who had a stem cell transplant for SCID, so the T cells may come from the graft donor. CDR3 in amino acids: CASSSRTGQAYEQYF. The CDR3 coding sequence is TGCGCCAGCAGCTCCCGGACAGGCCAGGCCTACGAGCAGTACTTC.